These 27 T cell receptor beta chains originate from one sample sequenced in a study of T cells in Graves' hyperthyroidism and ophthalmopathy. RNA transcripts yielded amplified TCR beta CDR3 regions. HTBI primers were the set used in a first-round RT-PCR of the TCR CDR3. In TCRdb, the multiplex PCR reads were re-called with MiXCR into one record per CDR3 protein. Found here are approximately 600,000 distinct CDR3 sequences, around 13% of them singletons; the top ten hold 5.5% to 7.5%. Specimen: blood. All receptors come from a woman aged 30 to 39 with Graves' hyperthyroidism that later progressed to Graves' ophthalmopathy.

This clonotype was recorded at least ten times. CDR3 nucleotides: TGTGCCAGCAGCTTAGTGAGGGGTGAAGCTTTCTTT. Translated: CASSLVRGEAFF. J is TRBJ1-1 and V is TRBV7-9; possibly TRBD1 for D (5 bases). Germline V CDR1 and CDR2: SEHNR, FQNEAQ (reference sequence). The CDR3 sequence is 12 residues long. Trimming left V 1 base short and J 7 bases short, with 7 bases between.

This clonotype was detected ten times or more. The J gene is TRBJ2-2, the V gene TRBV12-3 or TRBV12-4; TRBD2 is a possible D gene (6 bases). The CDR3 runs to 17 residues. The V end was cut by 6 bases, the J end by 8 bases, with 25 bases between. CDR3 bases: TGTGCCAGCAGACCATTAGGTCCGGGGGACGGGGCTGGGGAGCTGTTTTTT. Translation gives CASRPLGPGDGAGELFF.

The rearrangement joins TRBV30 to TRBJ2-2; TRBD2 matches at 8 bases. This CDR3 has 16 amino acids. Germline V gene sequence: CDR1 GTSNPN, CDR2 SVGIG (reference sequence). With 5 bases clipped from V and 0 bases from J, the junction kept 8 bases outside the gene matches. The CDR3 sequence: CAWGEIAGSNTGELFF. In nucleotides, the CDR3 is TGTGCCTGGGGGGAAATAGCGGGGTCGAACACCGGGGAGCTGTTTTTT.

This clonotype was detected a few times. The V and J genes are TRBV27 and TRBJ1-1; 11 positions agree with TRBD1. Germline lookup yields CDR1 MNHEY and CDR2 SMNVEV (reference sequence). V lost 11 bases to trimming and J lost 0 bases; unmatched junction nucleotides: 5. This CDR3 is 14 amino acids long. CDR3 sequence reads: CAAGQGALNTEAFF. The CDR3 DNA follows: TGTGCCGCTGGACAGGGGGCCTTGAACACTGAAGCTTTCTTT.

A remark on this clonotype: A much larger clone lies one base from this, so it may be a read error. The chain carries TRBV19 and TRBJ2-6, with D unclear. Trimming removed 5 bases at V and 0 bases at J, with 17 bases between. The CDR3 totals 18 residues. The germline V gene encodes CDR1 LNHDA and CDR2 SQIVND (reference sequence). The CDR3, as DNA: TGTGCCAGTAGTGTCTCACAACTATTCAGCTCTGGGGCCAACGTCCTGACTTTC. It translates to CASSVSQLFSSGANVLTF.

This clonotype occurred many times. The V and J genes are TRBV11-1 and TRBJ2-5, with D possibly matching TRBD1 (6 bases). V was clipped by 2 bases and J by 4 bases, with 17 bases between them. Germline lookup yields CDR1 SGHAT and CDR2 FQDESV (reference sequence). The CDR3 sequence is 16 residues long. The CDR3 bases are TGTGCCAGCAGCTTACTGGCCCGCATAGGGGGAGAGACCCAGTACTTC. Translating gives CASSLLARIGGETQYF.

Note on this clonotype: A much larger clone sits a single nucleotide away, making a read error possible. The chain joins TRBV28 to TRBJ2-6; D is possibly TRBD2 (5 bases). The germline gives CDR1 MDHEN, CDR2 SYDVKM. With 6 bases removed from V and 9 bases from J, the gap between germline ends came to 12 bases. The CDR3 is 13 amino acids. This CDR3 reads CASRGVGFNVLTF. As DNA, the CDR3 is TGTGCCAGCAGGGGAGTGGGTTTCAACGTCCTGACTTTC.

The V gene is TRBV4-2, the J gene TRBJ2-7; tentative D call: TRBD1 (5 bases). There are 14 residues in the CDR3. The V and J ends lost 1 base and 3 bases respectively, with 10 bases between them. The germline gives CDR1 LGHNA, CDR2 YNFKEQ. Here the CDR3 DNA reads TGTGCCAGCAGCCAAGGGCCTCAGGGCTACGAGCAGTACTTC. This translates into CASSQGPQGYEQYF.

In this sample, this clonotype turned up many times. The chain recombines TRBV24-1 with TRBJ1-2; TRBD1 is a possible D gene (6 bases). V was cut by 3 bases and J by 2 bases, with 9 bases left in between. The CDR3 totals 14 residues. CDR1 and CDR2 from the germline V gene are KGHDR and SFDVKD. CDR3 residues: CATSDTGFNYGYTF. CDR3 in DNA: TGTGCCACCAGTGATACAGGGTTCAACTATGGCTACACCTTC.

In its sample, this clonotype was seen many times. The CDR3 region has the DNA TGTGCCTCCGACAGGGGGAACACCGGGGAGCTGTTTTTT. Translating it yields CASDRGNTGELFF. The chain couples TRBV19 to TRBJ2-2, with 8 nucleotides matching TRBD1. V shed 11 bases and J 1 base; nucleotides not matched to a gene: 3. The CDR3 has 13 residues. Germline values: CDR1 LNHDA, CDR2 SQIVND (reference sequence).

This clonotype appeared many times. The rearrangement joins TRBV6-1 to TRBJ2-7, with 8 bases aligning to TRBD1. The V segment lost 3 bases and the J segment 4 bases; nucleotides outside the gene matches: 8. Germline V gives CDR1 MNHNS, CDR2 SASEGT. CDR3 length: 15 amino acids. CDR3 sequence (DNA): TGTGCCAGCAGTGATGAGTCAGGGGGCGCTTACGAGCAGTACTTC. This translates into CASSDESGGAYEQYF.

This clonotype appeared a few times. CDR3 in DNA: TGCGCCAGCAGCGCGACAGGGGCCCCGACCTACGAGCAGTACTTC. Protein product: CASSATGAPTYEQYF. The chain is built from TRBV4-1 and TRBJ2-7, with TRBD1 matching over 8 bases. V dropped 5 bases and J dropped 2; count of bases not matched to a gene: 8. The CDR3 has 15 amino acids. Germline-derived CDR1 and CDR2 are MGHRA and YSYEKL.

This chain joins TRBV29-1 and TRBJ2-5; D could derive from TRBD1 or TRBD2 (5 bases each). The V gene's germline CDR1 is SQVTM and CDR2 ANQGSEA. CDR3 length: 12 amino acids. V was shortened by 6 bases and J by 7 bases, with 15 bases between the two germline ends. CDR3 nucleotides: TGCAGCGTACTTGGGGCAGAGGGGACCCAGTACTTC. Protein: CSVLGAEGTQYF.

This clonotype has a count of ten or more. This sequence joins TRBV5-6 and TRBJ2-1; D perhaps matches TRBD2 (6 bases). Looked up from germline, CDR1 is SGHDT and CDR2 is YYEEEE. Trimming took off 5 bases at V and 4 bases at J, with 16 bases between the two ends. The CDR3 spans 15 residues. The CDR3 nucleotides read TGTGCCAGCAGTCCTATGGGGGGTGGGTACAATGAGCAGTTCTTC. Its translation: CASSPMGGGYNEQFF.

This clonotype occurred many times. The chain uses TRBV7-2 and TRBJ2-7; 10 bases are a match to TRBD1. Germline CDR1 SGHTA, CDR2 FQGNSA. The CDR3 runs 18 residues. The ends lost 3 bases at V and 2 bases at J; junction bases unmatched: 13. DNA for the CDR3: TGTGCCAGCAGCTTTGTGGGACAGGGGTTCAGCCCCACCTACGAGCAGTACTTC. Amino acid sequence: CASSFVGQGFSPTYEQYF.

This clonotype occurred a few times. The CDR3 protein is CASSHSADFTDTQYF. DNA for the CDR3: TGTGCCAGCAGCCATAGCGCCGATTTCACAGATACGCAGTATTTT. The rearrangement links TRBV3-1 to TRBJ2-3; a weak D match, TRBD2 (5 bases). The CDR3 length is 15 residues. CDR1 LGHDT and CDR2 YNNKEL come from the germline V gene (reference sequence). The ends were cut back, 3 bases at V and 2 bases at J, with 12 bases in the middle.

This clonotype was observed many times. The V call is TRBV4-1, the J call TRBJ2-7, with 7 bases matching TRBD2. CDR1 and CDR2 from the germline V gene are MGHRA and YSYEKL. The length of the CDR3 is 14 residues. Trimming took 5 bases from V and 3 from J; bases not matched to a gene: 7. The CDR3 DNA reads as TGCGCCAGCAGCATGCGGGAGAATCTCTACGAGCAGTACTTC. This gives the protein CASSMRENLYEQYF.

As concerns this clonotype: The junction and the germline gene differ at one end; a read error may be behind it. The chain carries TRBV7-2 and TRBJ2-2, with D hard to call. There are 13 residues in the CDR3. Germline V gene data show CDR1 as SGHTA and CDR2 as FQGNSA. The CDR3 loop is CASCLVSFRELFF. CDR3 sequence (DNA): TGTGCCAGCTGCTTAGTTTCGTTTAGGGAGCTGTTTTTT.

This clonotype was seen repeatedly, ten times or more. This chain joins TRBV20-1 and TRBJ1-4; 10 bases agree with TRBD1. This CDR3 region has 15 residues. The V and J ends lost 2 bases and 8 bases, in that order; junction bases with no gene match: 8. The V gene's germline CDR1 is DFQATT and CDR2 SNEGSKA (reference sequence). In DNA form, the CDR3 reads TGCAGTGCTAGACCGTCGGACAGGGGGTGGGAAAAACTGTTTTTT. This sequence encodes CSARPSDRGWEKLFF.

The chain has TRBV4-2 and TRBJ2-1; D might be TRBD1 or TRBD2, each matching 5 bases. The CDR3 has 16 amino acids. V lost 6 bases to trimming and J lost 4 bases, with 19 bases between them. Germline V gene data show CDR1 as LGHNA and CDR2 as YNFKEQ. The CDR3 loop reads CASSRPGTDRYNEQFF. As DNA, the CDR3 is TGTGCCAGCAGTCGGCCCGGGACCGACCGATACAATGAGCAGTTCTTC.

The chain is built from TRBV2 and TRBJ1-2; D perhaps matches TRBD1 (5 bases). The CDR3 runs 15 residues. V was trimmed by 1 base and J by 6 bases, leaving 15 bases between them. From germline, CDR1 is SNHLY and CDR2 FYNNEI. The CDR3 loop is CASSEDPQGYDGYTF. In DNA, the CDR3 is TGTGCCAGCAGTGAAGACCCGCAGGGATACGATGGCTACACCTTC.

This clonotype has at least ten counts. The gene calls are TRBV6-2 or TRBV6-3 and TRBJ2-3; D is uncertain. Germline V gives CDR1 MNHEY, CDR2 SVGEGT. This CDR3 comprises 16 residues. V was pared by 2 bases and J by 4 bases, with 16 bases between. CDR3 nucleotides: TGTGCCAGCAGTTACCCGATGAGTAGTTTCGCAGATACGCAGTATTTT. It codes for CASSYPMSSFADTQYF.

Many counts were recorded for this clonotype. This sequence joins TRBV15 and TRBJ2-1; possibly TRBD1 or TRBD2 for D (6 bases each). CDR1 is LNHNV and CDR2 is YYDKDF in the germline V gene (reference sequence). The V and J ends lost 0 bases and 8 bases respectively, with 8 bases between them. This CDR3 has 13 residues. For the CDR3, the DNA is TGTGCCACCAGCAGAGAGGGGGGCGATGAGCAGTTCTTC. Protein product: CATSREGGDEQFF. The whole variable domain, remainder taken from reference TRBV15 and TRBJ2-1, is DAMVIQNPRYQVTQFGKPVTLSCSQTLNHNVMYWYQQKSSQAPKLLFHYYDKDFNNEADTPDNFQSRRPNTSFCFLDIRSPGLGDTAMYLCATSREGGDEQFFGPGTRLTVL.

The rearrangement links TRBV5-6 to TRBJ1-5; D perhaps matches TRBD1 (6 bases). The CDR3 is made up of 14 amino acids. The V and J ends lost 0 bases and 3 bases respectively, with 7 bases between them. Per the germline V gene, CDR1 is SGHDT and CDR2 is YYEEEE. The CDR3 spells CASSLAGANQPQHF. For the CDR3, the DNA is TGTGCCAGCAGCTTGGCAGGGGCCAATCAGCCCCAGCATTTT.

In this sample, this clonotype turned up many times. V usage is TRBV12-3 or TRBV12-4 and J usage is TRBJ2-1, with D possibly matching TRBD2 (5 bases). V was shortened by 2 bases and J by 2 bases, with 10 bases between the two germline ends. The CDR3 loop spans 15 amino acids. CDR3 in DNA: TGTGCCAGCAGTTTAATGGTGGGAGCCTACAATGAGCAGTTCTTC. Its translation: CASSLMVGAYNEQFF.

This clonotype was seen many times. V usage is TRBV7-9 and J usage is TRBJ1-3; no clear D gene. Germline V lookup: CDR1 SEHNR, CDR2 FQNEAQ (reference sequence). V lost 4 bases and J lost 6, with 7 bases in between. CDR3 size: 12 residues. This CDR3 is CASSYSENTIYF. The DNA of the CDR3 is TGTGCCAGCAGCTACAGTGAAAACACCATATATTTT.

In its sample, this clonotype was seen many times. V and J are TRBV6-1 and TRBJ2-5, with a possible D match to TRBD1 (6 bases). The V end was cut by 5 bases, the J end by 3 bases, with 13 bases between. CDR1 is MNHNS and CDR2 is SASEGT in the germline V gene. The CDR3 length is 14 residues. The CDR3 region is CASSPRKGEETQYF. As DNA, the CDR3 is TGTGCCAGCAGTCCCCGGAAGGGGGAAGAGACCCAGTACTTC.